This T cell receptor beta chain was recorded in a study of T cells in Graves' hyperthyroidism and ophthalmopathy. Overall study: At the time of initial diagnosis and before any treatment, peripheral blood was collected.

The investigators amplified TCR beta CDR3 regions from RNA transcripts. Initially, a first-round RT-PCR of the TCR CDR3 employed the HTBI primer set. MiXCR was run by TCRdb on the multiplex PCR reads, yielding one entry per CDR3 protein. Of nearly 750,000 distinct CDR3 sequences in the sample, under 45% were seen once. Among the patients, aged 18 to 65, hyperthyroidism was newly diagnosed and had lasted under 2 months. PBMCs were sourced from 9 to 10 ml fresh peripheral blood. V lost 4 bases and J lost 6; bases outside the gene matches: 6. Germline values: CDR1 SGHTA, CDR2 FQGNSA. The CDR3 runs 15 residues.

J is TRBJ1-1 and V is TRBV7-2; 12 nucleotides line up with TRBD1. The sequenced sample consisted of blood. The TCR comes from a middle-aged woman with Graves' hyperthyroidism. The CDR3 DNA reads TGTGCCAGCAGCTCGTTCCGGGACAGGGGGCCTGAAGCTTTCTTT. Amino acids: CASSSFRDRGPEAFF.